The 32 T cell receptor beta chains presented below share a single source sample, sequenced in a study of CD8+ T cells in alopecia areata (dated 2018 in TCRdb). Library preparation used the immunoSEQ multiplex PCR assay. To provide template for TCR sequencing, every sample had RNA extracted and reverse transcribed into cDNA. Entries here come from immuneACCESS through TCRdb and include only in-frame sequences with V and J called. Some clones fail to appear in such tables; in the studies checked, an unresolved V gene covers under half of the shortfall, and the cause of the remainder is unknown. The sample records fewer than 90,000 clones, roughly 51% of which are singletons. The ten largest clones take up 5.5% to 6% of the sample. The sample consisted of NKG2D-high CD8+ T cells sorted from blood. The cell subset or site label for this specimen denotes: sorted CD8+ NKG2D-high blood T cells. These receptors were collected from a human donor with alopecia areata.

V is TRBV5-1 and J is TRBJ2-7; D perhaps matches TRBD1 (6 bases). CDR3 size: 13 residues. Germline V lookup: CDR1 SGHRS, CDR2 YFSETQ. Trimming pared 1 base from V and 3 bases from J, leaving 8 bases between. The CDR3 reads CASSLTGRYEQYF. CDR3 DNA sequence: TGCGCCAGCAGCTTGACAGGGCGCTACGAGCAGTACTTC. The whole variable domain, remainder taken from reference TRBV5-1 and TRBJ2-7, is KAGVTQTPRYLIKTRGQQVTLSCSPISGHRSVSWYQQTPGQGLQFLFEYFSETQRNKGNFPGRFSGRQFSNSRSEMNVSTLELGDSALYLCASSLTGRYEQYFGPGTRLTVT.

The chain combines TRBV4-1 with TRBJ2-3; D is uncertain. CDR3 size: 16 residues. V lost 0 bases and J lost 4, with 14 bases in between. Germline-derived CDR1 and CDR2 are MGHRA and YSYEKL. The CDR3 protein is CASSQEGHSPADTQYF. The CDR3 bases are TGCGCCAGCAGCCAAGAGGGCCATAGCCCGGCAGATACGCAGTATTTT.

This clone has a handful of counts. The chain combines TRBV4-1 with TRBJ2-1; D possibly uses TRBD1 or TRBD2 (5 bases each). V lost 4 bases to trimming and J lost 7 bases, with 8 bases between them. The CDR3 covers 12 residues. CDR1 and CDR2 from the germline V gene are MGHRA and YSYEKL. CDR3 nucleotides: TGCGCCAGCAGCCGCTGGGGGAATGAGCAGTTCTTC. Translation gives CASSRWGNEQFF.

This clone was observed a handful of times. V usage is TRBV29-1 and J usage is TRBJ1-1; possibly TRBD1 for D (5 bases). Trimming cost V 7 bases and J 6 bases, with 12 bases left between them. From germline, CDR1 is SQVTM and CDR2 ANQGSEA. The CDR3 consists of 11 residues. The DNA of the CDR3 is TGCAGCGCGAGGCAGGGCGCTGAAGCTTTCTTT. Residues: CSARQGAEAFF.

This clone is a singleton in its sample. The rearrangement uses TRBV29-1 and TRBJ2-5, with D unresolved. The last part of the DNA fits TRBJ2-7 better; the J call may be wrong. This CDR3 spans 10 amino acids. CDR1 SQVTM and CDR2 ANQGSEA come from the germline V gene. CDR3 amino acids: CSVHTYEQYF. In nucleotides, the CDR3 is TGCAGCGTCCATACCTACGAGCAGTACTTC.

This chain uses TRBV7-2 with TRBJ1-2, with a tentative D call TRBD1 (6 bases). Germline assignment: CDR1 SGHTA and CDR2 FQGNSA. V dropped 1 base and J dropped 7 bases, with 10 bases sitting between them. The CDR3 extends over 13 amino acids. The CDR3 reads CASSLGGALGYTF. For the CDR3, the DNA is TGTGCCAGCAGCTTAGGGGGGGCTCTTGGCTACACCTTC. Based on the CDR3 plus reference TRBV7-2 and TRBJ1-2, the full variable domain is GAGVSQSPSNKVTEKGKDVELRCDPISGHTALYWYRQSLGQGLEFLIYFQGNSAPDKSGLPSDRFSAERTGGSVSTLTIQRTQQEDSAVYLCASSLGGALGYTFGSGTRLTVV.

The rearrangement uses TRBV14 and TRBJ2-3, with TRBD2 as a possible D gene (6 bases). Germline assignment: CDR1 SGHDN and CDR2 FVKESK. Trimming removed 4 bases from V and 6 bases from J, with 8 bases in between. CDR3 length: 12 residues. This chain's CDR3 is CASSLAGDTQYF. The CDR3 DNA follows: TGTGCCAGCAGCCTCGCGGGGGATACGCAGTATTTT.

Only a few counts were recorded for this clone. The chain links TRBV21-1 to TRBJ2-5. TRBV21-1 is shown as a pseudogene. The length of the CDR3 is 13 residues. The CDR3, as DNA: TGTGCCAGCAGCAGACCGGAACAAGAGACCCAGTACTTC. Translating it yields CASSRPEQETQYF.

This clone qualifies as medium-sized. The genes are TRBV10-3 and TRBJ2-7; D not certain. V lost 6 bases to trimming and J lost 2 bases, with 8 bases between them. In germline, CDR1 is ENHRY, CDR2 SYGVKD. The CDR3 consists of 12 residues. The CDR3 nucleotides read TGTGCCATCAGGGGTACTACCTACGAGCAGTACTTC. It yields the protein CAIRGTTYEQYF.

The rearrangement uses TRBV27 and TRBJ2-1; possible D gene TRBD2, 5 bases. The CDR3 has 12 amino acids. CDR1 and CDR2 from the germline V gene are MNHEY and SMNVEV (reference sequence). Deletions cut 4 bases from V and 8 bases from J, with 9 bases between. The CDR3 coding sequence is TGTGCCAGCAGTTCCGAGGGTGATGAGCAGTTCTTC. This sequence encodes CASSSEGDEQFF.

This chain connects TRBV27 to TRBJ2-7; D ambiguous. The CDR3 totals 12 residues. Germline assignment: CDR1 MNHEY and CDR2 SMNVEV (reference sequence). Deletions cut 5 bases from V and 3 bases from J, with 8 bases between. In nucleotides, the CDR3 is TGTGCCAGCAGTCAGGACGGCTACGAGCAGTACTTC. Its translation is CASSQDGYEQYF.

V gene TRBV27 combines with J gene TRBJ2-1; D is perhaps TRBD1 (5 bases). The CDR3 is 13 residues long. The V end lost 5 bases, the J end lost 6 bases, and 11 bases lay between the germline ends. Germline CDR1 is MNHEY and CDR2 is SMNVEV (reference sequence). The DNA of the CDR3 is TGTGCCAGCAGTGCCGACAGTTCCAATGAGCAGTTCTTC. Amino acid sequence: CASSADSSNEQFF.

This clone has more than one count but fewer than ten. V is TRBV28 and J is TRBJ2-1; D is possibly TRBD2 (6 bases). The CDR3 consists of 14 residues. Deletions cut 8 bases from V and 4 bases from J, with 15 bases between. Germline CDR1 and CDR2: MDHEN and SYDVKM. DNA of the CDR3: TGTGCCAGCCACTGGCGGGGTTCATACAATGAGCAGTTCTTC. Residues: CASHWRGSYNEQFF.

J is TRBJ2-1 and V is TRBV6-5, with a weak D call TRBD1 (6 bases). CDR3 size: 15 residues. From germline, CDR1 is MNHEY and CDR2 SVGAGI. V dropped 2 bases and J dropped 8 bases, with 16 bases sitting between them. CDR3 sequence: CASSYALFRGHEQFF. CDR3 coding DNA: TGTGCCAGCAGTTACGCTCTATTCAGGGGCCATGAGCAGTTCTTC.

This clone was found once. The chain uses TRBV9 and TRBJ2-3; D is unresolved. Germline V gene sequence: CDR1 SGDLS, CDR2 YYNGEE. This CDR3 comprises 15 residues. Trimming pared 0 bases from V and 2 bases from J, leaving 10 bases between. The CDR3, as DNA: TGTGCCAGCAGCGTAGGCCTCCCCAACACAGATACGCAGTATTTT. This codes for CASSVGLPNTDTQYF.

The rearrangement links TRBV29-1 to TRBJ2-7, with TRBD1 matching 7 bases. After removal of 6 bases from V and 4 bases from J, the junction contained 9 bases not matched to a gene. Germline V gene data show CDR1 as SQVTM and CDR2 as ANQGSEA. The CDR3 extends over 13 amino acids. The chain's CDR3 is CSVNLGQSYEQYF. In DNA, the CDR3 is TGCAGCGTGAACCTGGGACAGAGTTACGAGCAGTACTTC.

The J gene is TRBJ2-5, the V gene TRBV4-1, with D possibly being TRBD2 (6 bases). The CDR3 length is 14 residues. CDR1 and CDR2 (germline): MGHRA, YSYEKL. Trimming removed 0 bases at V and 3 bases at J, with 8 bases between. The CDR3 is CASSQDRGKETQYF. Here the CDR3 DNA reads TGCGCCAGCAGCCAAGATCGGGGGAAAGAGACCCAGTACTTC.

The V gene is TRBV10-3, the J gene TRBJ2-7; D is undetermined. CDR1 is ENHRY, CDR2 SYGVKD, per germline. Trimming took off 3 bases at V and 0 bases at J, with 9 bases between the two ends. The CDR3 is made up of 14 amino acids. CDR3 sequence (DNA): TGTGCCATCAGTGAAGACAATAACTCCTACGAGCAGTACTTC. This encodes CAISEDNNSYEQYF.

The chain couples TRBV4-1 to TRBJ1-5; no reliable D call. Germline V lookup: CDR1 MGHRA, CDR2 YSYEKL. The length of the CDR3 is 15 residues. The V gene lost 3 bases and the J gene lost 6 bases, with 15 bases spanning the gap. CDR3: CASSHPALEGQPQHF. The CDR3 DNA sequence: TGCGCCAGCAGCCATCCGGCCCTCGAAGGTCAGCCCCAGCATTTT.

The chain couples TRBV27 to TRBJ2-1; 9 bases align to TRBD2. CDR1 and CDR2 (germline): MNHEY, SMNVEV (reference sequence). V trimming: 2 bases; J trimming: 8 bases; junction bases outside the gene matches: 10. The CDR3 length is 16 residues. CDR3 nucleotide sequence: TGTGCCAGCAGTTTAGTTGGGACTAGCATTACTCATGAGCAGTTCTTC. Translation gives CASSLVGTSITHEQFF.

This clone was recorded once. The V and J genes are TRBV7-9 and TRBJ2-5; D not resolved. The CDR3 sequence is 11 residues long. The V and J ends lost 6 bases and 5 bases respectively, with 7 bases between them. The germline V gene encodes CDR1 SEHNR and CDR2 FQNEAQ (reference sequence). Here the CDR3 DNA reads TGTGCCAGCAGTCCCTGGGAGACCCAGTACTTC. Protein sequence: CASSPWETQYF.

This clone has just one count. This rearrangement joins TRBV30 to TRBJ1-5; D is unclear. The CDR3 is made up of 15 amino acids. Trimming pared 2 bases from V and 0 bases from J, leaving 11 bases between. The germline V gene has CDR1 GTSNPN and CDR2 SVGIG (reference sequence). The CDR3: CAWSLSGYSNQPQHF. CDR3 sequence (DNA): TGTGCCTGGAGTTTAAGCGGCTATAGCAATCAGCCCCAGCATTTT.

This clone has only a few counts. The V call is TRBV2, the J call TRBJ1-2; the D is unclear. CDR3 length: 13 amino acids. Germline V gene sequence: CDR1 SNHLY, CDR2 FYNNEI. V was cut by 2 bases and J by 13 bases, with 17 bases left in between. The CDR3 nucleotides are TGTGCCAGCAGTGAATTTATCGGTCCGAGCTCCACCTTC. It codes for CASSEFIGPSSTF.

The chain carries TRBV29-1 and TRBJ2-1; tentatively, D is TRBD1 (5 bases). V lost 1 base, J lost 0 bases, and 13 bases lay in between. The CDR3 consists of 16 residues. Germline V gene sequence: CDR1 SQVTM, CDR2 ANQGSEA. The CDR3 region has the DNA TGCAGCGTTGAAGCCCAGGGTCACAGCTCCTACAATGAGCAGTTCTTC. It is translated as CSVEAQGHSSYNEQFF.

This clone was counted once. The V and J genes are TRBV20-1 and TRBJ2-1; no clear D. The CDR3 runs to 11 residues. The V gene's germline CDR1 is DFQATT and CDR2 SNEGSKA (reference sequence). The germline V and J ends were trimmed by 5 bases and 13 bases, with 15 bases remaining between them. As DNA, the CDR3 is TGCAGTGCTCTTGGGGATTCGAGACAGTTCTTC. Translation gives CSALGDSRQFF.

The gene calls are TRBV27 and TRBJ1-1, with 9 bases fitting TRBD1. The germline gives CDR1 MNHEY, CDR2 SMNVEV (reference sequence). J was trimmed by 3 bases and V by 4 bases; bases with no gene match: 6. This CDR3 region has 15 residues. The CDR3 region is CASSSPGQGDTEAFF. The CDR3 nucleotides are TGTGCCAGCAGTTCTCCGGGACAGGGAGACACTGAAGCTTTCTTT.

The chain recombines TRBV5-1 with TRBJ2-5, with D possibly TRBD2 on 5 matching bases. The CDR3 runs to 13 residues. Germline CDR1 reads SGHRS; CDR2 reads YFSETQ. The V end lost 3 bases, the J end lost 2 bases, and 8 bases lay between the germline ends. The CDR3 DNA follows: TGCGCCAGCAGCTGGACTCCACAAGAGACCCAGTACTTC. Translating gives CASSWTPQETQYF. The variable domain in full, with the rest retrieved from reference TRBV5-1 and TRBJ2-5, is KAGVTQTPRYLIKTRGQQVTLSCSPISGHRSVSWYQQTPGQGLQFLFEYFSETQRNKGNFPGRFSGRQFSNSRSEMNVSTLELGDSALYLCASSWTPQETQYFGPGTRLLVL.

CDR3 loop: CASSLWGANYGYTF. DNA of the CDR3: TGTGCCAGCAGTTTGTGGGGAGCTAACTATGGCTACACCTTC. V gene TRBV28 combines with J gene TRBJ1-2, with D unclear. CDR1 and CDR2 from the germline V gene are MDHEN and SYDVKM. The V gene lost 3 bases and the J gene lost 0 bases, with 8 bases spanning the gap. This CDR3 spans 14 amino acids.

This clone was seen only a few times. Here the CDR3 reads CASQGSREQYF. CDR3 sequence (DNA): TGTGCCAGCCAGGGAAGTCGCGAGCAGTACTTC. The chain recombines TRBV7-9 with TRBJ2-7; TRBD1 is a possible D gene (5 bases). Germline values: CDR1 SEHNR, CDR2 FQNEAQ (reference sequence). Trimming cost V 8 bases and J 6 bases, with 11 bases left between them. This CDR3 has 11 amino acids.

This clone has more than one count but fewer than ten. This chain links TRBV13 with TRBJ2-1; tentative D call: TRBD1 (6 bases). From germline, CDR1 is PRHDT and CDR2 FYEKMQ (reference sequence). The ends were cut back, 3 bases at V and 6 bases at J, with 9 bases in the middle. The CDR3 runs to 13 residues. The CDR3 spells CASSLGQPNEQFF. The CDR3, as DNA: TGTGCCAGCAGCTTGGGACAACCCAATGAGCAGTTCTTC. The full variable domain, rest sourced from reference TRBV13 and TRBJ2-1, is AAGVIQSPRHLIKEKRETATLKCYPIPRHDTVYWYQQGPGQDPQFLISFYEKMQSDKGSIPDRFSAQQFSDYHSELNMSSLELGDSALYFCASSLGQPNEQFFGPGTRLTVL.

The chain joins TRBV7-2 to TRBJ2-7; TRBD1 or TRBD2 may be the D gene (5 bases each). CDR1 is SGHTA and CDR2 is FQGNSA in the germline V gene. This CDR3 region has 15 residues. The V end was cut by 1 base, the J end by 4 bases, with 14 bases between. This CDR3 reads CASSLEGDAAYEQYF. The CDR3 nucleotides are TGTGCCAGCAGCTTAGAAGGGGACGCAGCTTACGAGCAGTACTTC.

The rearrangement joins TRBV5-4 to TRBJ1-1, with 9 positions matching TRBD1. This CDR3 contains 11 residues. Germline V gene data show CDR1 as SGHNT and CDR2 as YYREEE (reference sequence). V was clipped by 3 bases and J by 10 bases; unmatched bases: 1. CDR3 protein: CASSSGQGAFF. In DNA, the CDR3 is TGTGCCAGCAGCTCGGGACAGGGAGCTTTCTTT.